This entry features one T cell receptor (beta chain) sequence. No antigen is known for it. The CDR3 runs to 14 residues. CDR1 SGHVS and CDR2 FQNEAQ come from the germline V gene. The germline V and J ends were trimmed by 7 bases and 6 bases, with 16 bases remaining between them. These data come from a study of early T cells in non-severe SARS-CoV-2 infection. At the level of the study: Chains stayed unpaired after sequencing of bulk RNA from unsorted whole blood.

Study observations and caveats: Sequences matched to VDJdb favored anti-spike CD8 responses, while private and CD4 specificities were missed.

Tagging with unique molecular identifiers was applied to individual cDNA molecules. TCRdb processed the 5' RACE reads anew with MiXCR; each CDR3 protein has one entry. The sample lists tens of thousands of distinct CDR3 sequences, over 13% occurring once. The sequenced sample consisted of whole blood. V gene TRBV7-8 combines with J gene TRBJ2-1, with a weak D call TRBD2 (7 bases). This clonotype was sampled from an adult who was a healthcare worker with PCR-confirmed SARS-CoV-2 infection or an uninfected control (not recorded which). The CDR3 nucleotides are TGTGCCAGCACCAGGGGAGGGCCTCTCAATGAGCAGTTCTTC. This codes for CASTRGGPLNEQFF.